The 27 T cell receptor beta chains below all came from one sample that was sequenced in a study of beta chain features in type 1 diabetes. Sequenced material consisted of expressed TCRB transcripts (all of the isolated RNA was reverse transcribed). This table comes from immunoSEQ multiplex PCR, and its TCRdb copy is limited to in-frame clones, with some not included. The sample lists roughly 150,000 clones; about a tenth were seen once. No antigen is known for these receptors. Findings and limits, study-wide: The study found moderately but significantly shorter TCRB CDR3s in all four CD4+ subsets of Type 1 diabetes patients.

The sequencing input was central memory CD4+ T cells from blood. All receptors derive from a young man with type 1 diabetes.

This clone occurred a few times. The genes are TRBV25-1 and TRBJ2-4; a weak D match, TRBD2 (5 bases). V lost 6 bases and J lost 5, with 14 bases in between. Per germline, CDR1 MGHDK and CDR2 SYGVNS. This CDR3 has 14 residues. Here the CDR3 reads CASRAEGQENIQYF. The CDR3 DNA reads as TGTGCCAGCAGAGCGGAAGGGCAGGAAAACATTCAGTACTTC.

This clone was seen more than once but under ten times. The same CDR3 also results from other DNA sequences found in this sample. The chain has TRBV15 and TRBJ2-5, with a possible D match to TRBD2 (7 bases). This CDR3 region has 14 residues. The V end was cut by 0 bases, the J end by 4 bases, with 9 bases between. The germline CDR1 and CDR2 sequences are LNHNV and YYDKDF (reference sequence). The CDR3 coding sequence is TGTGCCACCAGCAGAGAGGGGGGGCGAGAGACCCAGTACTTC. Amino acid sequence: CATSREGGRETQYF.

This clone was picked up a small number of times. This chain joins TRBV6-5 and TRBJ1-2; D is possibly TRBD1 (6 bases). CDR3 length equals 14 residues. The V gene's germline CDR1 is MNHEY and CDR2 SVGAGI. Between the trimmed V and J ends, which lost 4 bases and 8 bases, there was a span of 17 bases. The DNA of the CDR3 is TGTGCCAGCAGTTCCTCACAGGGCTCTTGGGGCTACACCTTC. Its protein is CASSSSQGSWGYTF.

The rearrangement joins TRBV6-5 to TRBJ1-3; unclear D gene. V was shortened by 5 bases and J by 0 bases, with 11 bases between the two germline ends. CDR1 and CDR2 from the germline V gene are MNHEY and SVGAGI. This CDR3 region has 15 residues. This CDR3 is CASSQIYRSGNTIYF. CDR3 in DNA: TGTGCCAGCAGTCAGATATACCGCTCTGGAAACACCATATATTTT.

The rearrangement joins TRBV2 to TRBJ2-1; 13 bases are a match to TRBD2. CDR1 is SNHLY and CDR2 is FYNNEI in the germline V gene. This CDR3 has 15 residues. Germline trimming cut 7 bases from V and 2 bases from J; bases unmatched to any gene: 2. DNA of the CDR3: TGTGCCAGCAAACTAGCGGGAGGGCCCTACAATGAGCAGTTCTTC. Encoded protein: CASKLAGGPYNEQFF.

This clone was seen at least ten times. The J gene is TRBJ1-1, the V gene TRBV2, with 10 bases matching TRBD1. In germline, CDR1 is SNHLY, CDR2 FYNNEI. Trimming at V came to 6 bases and at J to 4 bases, leaving 5 bases not matched to a gene. This CDR3 is 14 amino acids long. Here the CDR3 reads CASSRQGAGTEAFF. CDR3 coding DNA: TGTGCCAGCAGCAGACAGGGGGCGGGCACTGAAGCTTTCTTT.

The J gene is TRBJ2-5, the V gene TRBV7-9, with TRBD2 identical over 7 bases. V gave up 5 bases and J gave up 4 bases; unmatched junction bases: 10. This CDR3 contains 15 residues. Germline V gives CDR1 SEHNR, CDR2 FQNEAQ (reference sequence). CDR3 sequence reads: CASSLLEGLLETQYF. The CDR3 DNA is TGTGCCAGCAGCCTACTCGAGGGACTACTAGAGACCCAGTACTTC.

This clone was counted between two and nine times. The chain combines TRBV2 with TRBJ2-7, with D possibly being TRBD2 (6 bases). Germline V gene data show CDR1 as SNHLY and CDR2 as FYNNEI. With 7 bases removed from V and 6 bases from J, the gap between germline ends came to 13 bases. This CDR3 contains 12 residues. The CDR3 loop reads CASTAYGGEQYF. DNA of the CDR3: TGTGCCAGCACCGCTTACGGGGGCGAGCAGTACTTC.

The CDR3 coding sequence is TGCGCCAGCAGGACCAGGGATGTGAACACTGAAGCTTTCTTT. The encoded protein is CASRTRDVNTEAFF. This sequence joins TRBV5-1 and TRBJ1-1; D is possibly TRBD1 (5 bases). V was clipped by 5 bases and J by 0 bases, with 11 bases between them. CDR1 is SGHRS, CDR2 YFSETQ, per germline. The CDR3 runs to 14 residues.

The chain recombines TRBV19 with TRBJ2-3, with 9 bases identical to TRBD1. The CDR3 contains 13 residues. CDR1 is LNHDA, CDR2 SQIVND, per germline (reference sequence). V dropped 7 bases and J dropped 6; count of bases not matched to a gene: 5. CDR3 sequence: CASKGQGTDTQYF. The CDR3 DNA follows: TGTGCCAGTAAGGGACAGGGAACTGATACGCAGTATTTT.

This clone was observed many times. This chain connects TRBV7-9 to TRBJ2-5, with 9 bases fitting TRBD2. This CDR3 spans 15 amino acids. V shed 4 bases, J shed 5 bases, and the junction held 8 bases outside the gene matches. Germline V gene data show CDR1 as SEHNR and CDR2 as FQNEAQ (reference sequence). CDR3 amino acids: CASSSNSAGGETQYF. The CDR3 bases are TGTGCCAGCAGCTCTAACTCGGCGGGAGGGGAGACCCAGTACTTC.

This clone turned up a few times. This chain uses TRBV7-8 with TRBJ2-2; the D is unclear. The CDR3 sequence is 15 residues long. Per germline, CDR1 SGHVS and CDR2 FQNEAQ. V was clipped by 2 bases and J by 3 bases, with 10 bases between them. The CDR3 loop reads CASSLRLVDTGELFF. CDR3 bases: TGTGCCAGCAGCTTAAGGCTAGTTGACACCGGGGAGCTGTTTTTT.

This clone was recorded a few times. The V gene is TRBV7-2, the J gene TRBJ2-1; D may be TRBD2 (7 bases). Trimming removed 1 base at V and 4 bases at J, with 17 bases between. Germline CDR1 and CDR2: SGHTA and FQGNSA. This CDR3 contains 17 residues. The chain's CDR3 is CASSLGGAGEAYNEQFF. CDR3 nucleotide sequence: TGTGCCAGCAGCTTAGGGGGGGCGGGAGAGGCTTACAATGAGCAGTTCTTC.

The V gene is TRBV5-1, the J gene TRBJ2-1; 11 bases agree with TRBD1. CDR1 SGHRS and CDR2 YFSETQ come from the germline V gene. The J segment lost 1 base and the V segment lost 7 bases, leaving 7 bases of the junction unmatched. This CDR3 has 16 residues. This CDR3 is CASDPGQGASYNEQFF. In DNA, the CDR3 is TGCGCCAGCGACCCCGGACAGGGGGCTTCCTACAATGAGCAGTTCTTC. Combining the CDR3 with reference TRBV5-1 and TRBJ2-1 gives the whole variable domain KAGVTQTPRYLIKTRGQQVTLSCSPISGHRSVSWYQQTPGQGLQFLFEYFSETQRNKGNFPGRFSGRQFSNSRSEMNVSTLELGDSALYLCASDPGQGASYNEQFFGPGTRLTVL.

This clone occurred a few times. The chain has TRBV28 and TRBJ2-1; D is perhaps TRBD1 (6 bases). In germline, CDR1 is MDHEN, CDR2 SYDVKM. The CDR3 is 15 residues long. Between the trimmed V and J ends, which lost 2 bases and 4 bases, there was a span of 12 bases. This CDR3 is CASSLTRQAYNEQFF. Written as DNA, the CDR3 is TGTGCCAGCAGTTTAACGAGACAGGCGTACAATGAGCAGTTCTTC.

This clone came up a few times. For the CDR3, the DNA is TGTGCCAGCATAGGCGGACTCACGGGTGAAAAACTGTTTTTT. Protein product: CASIGGLTGEKLFF. The chain joins TRBV28 to TRBJ1-4; no definite D call. V lost 7 bases, J lost 7 bases, and 16 bases lay in between. Per germline, CDR1 MDHEN and CDR2 SYDVKM. The CDR3 length is 14 residues.

In nucleotides, the CDR3 is TGTGCCAGCAGTGAAGGATCAGATCAGCCCCAGCATTTT. The encoded protein is CASSEGSDQPQHF. V gene TRBV6-1 combines with J gene TRBJ1-5; D remains ambiguous. Trimming took off 1 base at V and 5 bases at J, with 6 bases between the two ends. CDR1 is MNHNS and CDR2 is SASEGT in the germline V gene. The CDR3 contains 13 residues.

Only a few counts were recorded for this clone. The chain joins TRBV14 to TRBJ1-1; D unresolved. The CDR3 runs to 14 residues. V was cut by 2 bases and J by 6 bases, with 13 bases left in between. Germline values: CDR1 SGHDN, CDR2 FVKESK. Here the CDR3 DNA reads TGTGCCAGCAGCCAAAGGCCTCGCGGCGCTGAAGCTTTCTTT. Protein product: CASSQRPRGAEAFF. The variable domain in full, with the rest retrieved from reference TRBV14 and TRBJ1-1, is EAGVTQFPSHSVIEKGQTVTLRCDPISGHDNLYWYRRVMGKEIKFLLHFVKESKQDESGMPNNRFLAERTGGTYSTLKVQPAELEDSGVYFCASSQRPRGAEAFFGQGTRLTVV.

The J gene is TRBJ2-1, the V gene TRBV7-2, with D tentatively TRBD2 (5 bases). V lost 5 bases and J 10 bases, leaving 15 bases between the germline ends. This CDR3 comprises 13 residues. CDR1 SGHTA and CDR2 FQGNSA come from the germline V gene. Written as DNA, the CDR3 is TGTGCCAGCAGCCCAGATACGGGGAGCGAGCAGTTCTTC. Translating gives CASSPDTGSEQFF.

The chain joins TRBV7-9 to TRBJ1-5; D unresolved. The CDR3 has 12 amino acids. The germline V gene encodes CDR1 SEHNR and CDR2 FQNEAQ (reference sequence). Trimming took 4 bases from V and 4 from J, leaving 5 bases between them. CDR3 coding DNA: TGTGCCAGCAGCTCCACAAATCAGCCCCAGCATTTT. Its protein is CASSSTNQPQHF.

In its sample, this clone was seen a few times. The chain combines TRBV28 with TRBJ2-7; TRBD1 agrees at 7 bases. Germline values: CDR1 MDHEN, CDR2 SYDVKM. The J segment lost 3 bases and the V segment lost 6 bases, leaving 8 bases of the junction unmatched. This CDR3 is 14 amino acids long. CDR3 sequence: CASRKPGGSYEQYF. The CDR3 coding sequence is TGTGCCAGCAGAAAACCAGGGGGAAGCTACGAGCAGTACTTC.

This clone was counted a few times. The genes are TRBV29-1 and TRBJ2-1, with D possibly matching TRBD2 (6 bases). The V and J ends lost 6 bases and 8 bases respectively, with 20 bases between them. Germline V lookup: CDR1 SQVTM, CDR2 ANQGSEA. The CDR3 is 14 residues long. The CDR3 loop is CSVTRRALNDEQFF. In DNA, the CDR3 is TGCAGCGTAACCCGGAGGGCCCTCAACGATGAGCAGTTCTTC.

The chain couples TRBV5-1 to TRBJ2-3; 7 nucleotides align to TRBD1. The CDR3 totals 12 residues. Germline trimming cut 0 bases from V and 10 bases from J; bases unmatched to any gene: 2. Germline CDR1 is SGHRS and CDR2 is YFSETQ. CDR3 in amino acids: CASSLEGGAQYF. CDR3 DNA sequence: TGCGCCAGCAGCTTGGAAGGGGGCGCGCAGTATTTT.

The CDR3 DNA reads TGTGCCAGTAGTCGGGACCAGGGGGCAGATCAGCCCCAGCATTTT. It encodes CASSRDQGADQPQHF. This chain connects TRBV19 to TRBJ1-5, with 8 positions matching TRBD1. Germline CDR1 LNHDA, CDR2 SQIVND (reference sequence). The CDR3 is made up of 15 amino acids. The V and J ends lost 5 bases and 5 bases, in that order; junction bases with no gene match: 8.

This clone was observed a handful of times. J is TRBJ1-5 and V is TRBV18; D not resolved. V dropped 0 bases and J dropped 4 bases, with 10 bases sitting between them. CDR1 is KGHSH and CDR2 is LQKENI in the germline V gene. The CDR3 is 15 amino acids. This CDR3 is CASSPPSQVNQPQHF. The CDR3 nucleotides are TGTGCCAGCTCACCACCGTCCCAGGTAAATCAGCCCCAGCATTTT.

The chain combines TRBV19 with TRBJ1-5; perhaps TRBD1 as D (6 bases). Trimming shortened V by 8 bases and J by 0 bases, and 11 bases separated the two germline ends. Germline values: CDR1 LNHDA, CDR2 SQIVND (reference sequence). This CDR3 contains 14 residues. The CDR3 here is CASWTAYSNQPQHF. Here the CDR3 DNA reads TGTGCCAGTTGGACAGCTTATAGCAATCAGCCCCAGCATTTT. The full variable domain, in which reference TRBV19 and TRBJ1-5 provide the parts outside the CDR3, is DGGITQSPKYLFRKEGQNVTLSCEQNLNHDAMYWYRQDPGQGLRLIYYSQIVNDFQKGDIAEGYSVSREKKESFPLTVTSAQKNPTAFYLCASWTAYSNQPQHFGDGTRLSIL.

The chain employs TRBV11-2 and TRBJ1-2; D unresolved. The CDR3 loop spans 14 amino acids. Deletions cut 4 bases from V and 3 bases from J, with 12 bases between. Germline CDR1 reads SGHAT; CDR2 reads FQNNGV. The CDR3: CASSSQTGDYGYTF. The CDR3 DNA reads as TGTGCCAGCAGCTCCCAGACCGGGGACTATGGCTACACCTTC.